A selection of T cell receptor beta chains follows, all from one sample in a study of identical twins. Using its own MiXCR run on the 5' RACE reads, TCRdb lists one record per CDR3 protein. Altogether hundreds of thousands of distinct CDR3 sequences are present, 18% being singletons, with the ten largest covering over 10%. The sample was also linked to a second study, of T cells expressing NK-cell markers.

Sequenced input: PBMCs. The origin of the receptors is a woman between 18 and 29 years old in good health. CDR3s include the opening cysteine and the closing phenylalanine or tryptophan. A D gene is named only where the DNA matches it firmly. Size tells how often a clone was seen (once, few, many) or the class of an expanded clone, and some rows leave it out.

D	V	size	J	CDR3	DNA
TRBD1	TRBV5-6	NA	TRBJ1-1	CASSRQGAGEAFF	TGTGCCAGCAGCCGACAGGGGGCCGGTGAAGCTTTCTTT
NA	TRBV6-5	NA	TRBJ1-2	CASSPTRTNYGYTF	TGTGCCAGCAGTCCTACTCGAACTAACTATGGCTACACCTTC
TRBD2	TRBV6-4	NA	TRBJ2-3	CASSDSGGATDTQYF	TGTGCCAGCAGTGACAGCGGGGGGGCCACAGATACGCAGTATTTT
NA	TRBV5-4	few	TRBJ2-1	CASSYRESNEQFF	TGTGCCAGCAGTTATCGGGAGTCCAATGAGCAGTTCTTC
TRBD2	TRBV6-6	NA	TRBJ2-7	CASRDPSGAEQYF	TGTGCCAGCCGCGACCCTAGCGGGGCCGAGCAGTACTTC
NA	TRBV5-8	few	TRBJ2-4	CASLDQGSKNIQYF	TGTGCCAGCCTAGATCAGGGATCCAAAAACATTCAGTACTTC
TRBD1	TRBV7-9	few	TRBJ2-2	CASSPRRDRDRGGELFF	TGTGCCAGCAGCCCTAGACGGGACAGGGATCGAGGCGGGGAGCTGTTTTTT
TRBD2	TRBV24-1	NA	TRBJ2-3	CATSDATSGRDTQYF	TGTGCCACCAGTGATGCCACTAGCGGGAGAGATACGCAGTATTTT
NA	TRBV5-4	NA	TRBJ1-2	CASSFLARPVAVDYGYTF	TGTGCCAGCAGCTTCCTAGCTAGGCCGGTGGCAGTAGACTATGGCTACACCTTC
NA	TRBV20-1	few	TRBJ2-5	CSARDGGSGEETQYF	TGCAGTGCTAGAGATGGGGGCTCGGGGGAGGAGACCCAGTACTTC
NA	TRBV6-2/TRBV6-3	few	TRBJ2-1	CASSSSGTWRDEQFF	TGTGCCAGCAGTTCCTCAGGGACGTGGAGGGATGAGCAGTTCTTC
TRBD2	TRBV24-1	NA	TRBJ2-5	CASSDGRGSRQETQYF	TGTGCCTCCAGTGATGGGAGGGGTAGTAGGCAAGAGACCCAGTACTTC
NA	TRBV12-3/TRBV12-4	few	TRBJ2-3	CASSLGFSPSTDTQYF	TGTGCCAGCAGTCTCGGATTTAGTCCCAGTACAGATACGCAGTATTTT
NA	TRBV20-1	few	TRBJ1-3	CSARPQGFGNTIYF	TGCAGTGCTAGACCTCAGGGGTTTGGAAACACCATATATTTT
NA	TRBV11-2	NA	TRBJ1-1	CASSLDPSPLTEAFF	TGTGCCAGCAGCTTAGATCCCTCACCCCTCACTGAAGCTTTCTTT
NA	TRBV5-1	NA	TRBJ2-3	CASSPGGLRADTQYF	TGCGCCAGCAGCCCCGGAGGTCTCAGAGCAGATACGCAGTATTTT
NA	TRBV4-1	NA	TRBJ2-3	CASSQVQTSTDTQYF	TGCGCCAGCAGCCAAGTCCAGACTAGCACAGATACGCAGTATTTT
TRBD2	TRBV12-3/TRBV12-4	few	TRBJ2-1	CASRPGLAGGDNEQFF	TGTGCCAGCAGACCGGGACTAGCGGGAGGTGACAATGAGCAGTTCTTC
TRBD1	TRBV6-5	NA	TRBJ2-1	CASSYPDRDEYNEQFF	TGTGCCAGCAGTTACCCGGACAGGGACGAATACAATGAGCAGTTCTTC
NA	TRBV9	many	TRBJ2-1	CASSYSHNEQFF	TGTGCCAGCAGCTACAGCCACAATGAGCAGTTCTTC
NA	TRBV7-9	NA	TRBJ2-1	CASSLASLDAPSQFF	TGTGCCAGCAGCTTAGCGTCTTTGGACGCTCCCTCGCAGTTCTTC
TRBD2	TRBV5-1	NA	TRBJ2-5	CASSLGASGFQETQYF	TGCGCCAGCAGCTTGGGTGCTAGCGGATTCCAAGAGACCCAGTACTTC
NA	TRBV9	NA	TRBJ1-1	CASSAQDSPRHTEAFF	TGTGCCAGCAGCGCCCAGGACAGTCCGAGGCACACTGAAGCTTTCTTT
NA	TRBV12-5	NA	TRBJ1-6	CASGLEGLDSPLHF	TGTGCTAGTGGTTTGGAGGGTCTTGATTCACCCCTCCACTTT
TRBD1	TRBV6-2/TRBV6-3	few	TRBJ1-1	CASSFQTGQGTLLGTEAFF	TGTGCCAGCAGTTTTCAGACGGGACAGGGGACCCTATTGGGCACTGAAGCTTTCTTT
NA	TRBV6-5	NA	TRBJ1-1	CASSYSPGSEAFF	TGTGCCAGCAGTTATTCTCCCGGTAGCGAAGCTTTCTTT
NA	TRBV5-1	NA	TRBJ2-3	CASRDSIDTQYF	TGCGCCAGCAGGGATTCTATAGATACGCAGTATTTT
NA	TRBV12-3/TRBV12-4	NA	TRBJ1-2	CATRAGKDYTF	TGTGCCACCCGGGCAGGGAAAGACTACACCTTC
NA	TRBV10-3	few	TRBJ2-3	CAISEGRLAADTQYF	TGTGCCATCAGTGAGGGGAGATTAGCAGCAGATACGCAGTATTTT
TRBD2	TRBV24-1	many	TRBJ2-1	CATSGTSGSYEQFF	TGTGCCACCAGCGGGACTAGCGGGAGCTATGAGCAGTTCTTC
TRBD2	TRBV12-3/TRBV12-4	NA	TRBJ2-1	CASRSTSGGASEQFF	TGTGCCAGCAGATCTACTAGCGGGGGGGCCTCTGAGCAGTTCTTC
NA	TRBV18	NA	TRBJ2-2	CASSPFPLNTGELFF	TGTGCCAGCTCACCGTTCCCTCTGAACACCGGGGAGCTGTTTTTT
NA	TRBV5-6	NA	TRBJ1-2	CASSGGGYTF	TGTGCCAGCAGCGGAGGCGGCTACACCTTC
NA	TRBV5-6	few	TRBJ2-2	CASSFTDQPRELFF	TGTGCCAGCAGCTTTACAGACCAACCGCGGGAGCTGTTTTTT
NA	TRBV7-3	NA	TRBJ2-3	CASSLRDLRTDTQYF	TGTGCCAGCAGCTTAAGGGACCTACGCACAGATACGCAGTATTTT
TRBD1	TRBV20-1	few	TRBJ2-7	CSARDGGQGAYEQYF	TGCAGTGCTAGAGATGGGGGACAGGGGGCCTACGAGCAGTACTTC
NA	TRBV12-3/TRBV12-4	NA	TRBJ2-1	CASSLMVNEQFF	TGTGCCAGCAGTTTAATGGTCAATGAGCAGTTCTTC
NA	TRBV6-5	few	TRBJ1-4	CASSYSVAATNEKLFF	TGTGCCAGCAGTTACTCCGTGGCAGCGACTAATGAAAAACTGTTTTTT
TRBD2	TRBV7-6	NA	TRBJ2-1	CASSLVTSGRVSYNEQFF	TGTGCCAGCAGCCTAGTGACTAGCGGGAGAGTCTCCTACAATGAGCAGTTCTTC
NA	TRBV20-1	NA	TRBJ1-1	CSALGNTEAFF	TGCAGTGCATTAGGGAACACTGAAGCTTTCTTT
NA	TRBV6-1	many	TRBJ2-7	CASSADGTYEQYF	TGTGCCAGCAGTGCGGACGGAACCTACGAGCAGTACTTC